This T cell receptor beta chain was profiled in a study of T cells in localized non-small cell lung cancer. The study, taken as a whole, reports: Overall survival was longer when the density of T cells in the blood was higher. Adjacent lung exhibited a median of 57 among the 100 most abundant tumor clones.

Sequencing was performed with immunoSEQ multiplex PCR; in TCRdb, only in-frame clones are kept and a portion is missing. Seen here are about 24,000 clones, approximately 87% observed once, and the top ten hold around 6.1%. This clone has a single count. What it binds is not known. V was clipped by 0 bases and J by 6 bases, with 18 bases between them. The CDR3 runs 17 residues. Germline V gives CDR1 LGHNA, CDR2 YSLEER. The sequence was obtained from a man aged 35 to 69 with stage II lung adenocarcinoma. The rearrangement uses TRBV4-3 and TRBJ2-1, with D maybe TRBD1 (6 bases). The specimen was PBMCs, collected before any cancer treatment. The CDR3 loop is CASSQDWGRSPANEQFF. CDR3 coding DNA: TGCGCCAGCAGCCAAGATTGGGGGCGATCCCCAGCCAATGAGCAGTTCTTC.